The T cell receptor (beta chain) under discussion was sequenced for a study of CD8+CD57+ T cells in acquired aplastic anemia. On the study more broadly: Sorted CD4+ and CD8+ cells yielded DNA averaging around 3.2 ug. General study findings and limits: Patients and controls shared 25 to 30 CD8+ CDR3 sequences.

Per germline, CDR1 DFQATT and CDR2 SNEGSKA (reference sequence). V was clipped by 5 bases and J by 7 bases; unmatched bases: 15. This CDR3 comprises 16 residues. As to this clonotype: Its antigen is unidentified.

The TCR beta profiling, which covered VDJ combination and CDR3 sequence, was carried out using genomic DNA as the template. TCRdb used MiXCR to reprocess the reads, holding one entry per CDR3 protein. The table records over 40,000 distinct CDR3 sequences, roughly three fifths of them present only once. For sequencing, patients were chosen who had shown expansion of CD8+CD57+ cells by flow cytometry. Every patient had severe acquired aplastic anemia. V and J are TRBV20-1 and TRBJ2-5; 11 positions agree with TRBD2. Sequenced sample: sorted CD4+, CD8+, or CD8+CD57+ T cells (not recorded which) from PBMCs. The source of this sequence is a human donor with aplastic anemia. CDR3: CSAETSGIPKRGTQYF. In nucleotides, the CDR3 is TGCAGTGCTGAGACTAGCGGGATTCCAAAAAGGGGGACCCAGTACTTC.